These 21 T cell receptor beta chains were sequenced from one sample in a study of control samples from healthy donors and cancer patients. The data were produced by immunoSEQ multiplex PCR, yet TCRdb's version contains in-frame clones alone and is incomplete. Of 120,000 or so clones in the sample, 90% were seen once. Sequenced input: blood. The receptors come from a man younger than 30 in good health.

For this clone: A much larger clone differs by one base, so this may be a read error. In the same sample, other DNA sequences code for this CDR3. The gene calls are TRBV5-4 and TRBJ2-2; the D gene is possibly TRBD1 (7 bases). Germline V lookup: CDR1 SGHNT, CDR2 YYREEE (reference sequence). The CDR3 spans 14 residues. Trimming pared 8 bases from V and 4 bases from J, leaving 15 bases between. The CDR3 here is CASSQGGLTGELFF. DNA for the CDR3: TGTGCCAGTAGCCAGGGGGGCCTCACCGGGGAGCTGTTTTTT.

CDR3 protein: CASSLGQVWNQPQHF. The CDR3 coding sequence is TGTGCCAGCAGCTTGGGACAGGTATGGAATCAGCCCCAGCATTTT. The chain joins TRBV5-6 to TRBJ1-5; D may be TRBD1 (6 bases). Trimming took 0 bases from V and 4 from J, leaving 11 bases between them. CDR1 and CDR2 (germline): SGHDT, YYEEEE. The CDR3 runs to 15 residues.

This chain's CDR3 is CASSEALSGEDTQYF. The CDR3 DNA is TGTGCCAGCAGTGAAGCCCTTAGCGGGGAGGATACGCAGTATTTT. The V and J genes are TRBV2 and TRBJ2-3, with 8 positions matching TRBD2. Germline V gene data show CDR1 as SNHLY and CDR2 as FYNNEI. The CDR3 sequence is 15 residues long. The junction had 5 bases not matched to a gene; V was cut back by 0 bases and J by 6 bases.

V gene TRBV5-4 combines with J gene TRBJ2-4, with D perhaps TRBD1 (6 bases). Germline V gene data show CDR1 as SGHNT and CDR2 as YYREEE (reference sequence). There are 15 residues in the CDR3. The V end lost 4 bases, the J end lost 8 bases, and 19 bases lay between the germline ends. CDR3 DNA sequence: TGTGCCAGCAGCGCCCGCAGGGGCCAAGGGGACATTCAGTACTTC. Translated, it gives CASSARRGQGDIQYF.

V usage is TRBV5-6 and J usage is TRBJ2-3; D gene uncertain. The V end lost 4 bases, the J end lost 1 base, and 7 bases lay between the germline ends. This CDR3 has 13 residues. The germline V gene has CDR1 SGHDT and CDR2 YYEEEE. In nucleotides, the CDR3 is TGTGCCAGCAGCGGTGGCCGCACAGATACGCAGTATTTT. The encoded protein is CASSGGRTDTQYF.

The V and J genes are TRBV7-3 and TRBJ2-1; TRBD1 might be the D (6 bases). The CDR3 covers 15 residues. V lost 0 bases and J 3 bases, leaving 9 bases between the germline ends. Per germline, CDR1 SGHTA and CDR2 FQGTGA. The CDR3 DNA reads as TGTGCCAGCAGCTTAACGCCAGGGGTCTACAATGAGCAGTTCTTC. Protein: CASSLTPGVYNEQFF. Supplemented by reference TRBV7-3 and TRBJ2-1, the full variable domain reads GAGVSQTPSNKVTEKGKYVELRCDPISGHTALYWYRQSLGQGPEFLIYFQGTGAADDSGLPNDRFFAVRPEGSVSTLKIQRTERGDSAVYLCASSLTPGVYNEQFFGPGTRLTVL.

This clone was observed once. The chain is built from TRBV18 and TRBJ2-5, with D unresolved. Trimming pared 2 bases from V and 5 bases from J, leaving 12 bases between. This CDR3 has 14 residues. CDR1 and CDR2 (germline): KGHSH, LQKENI. CDR3 in DNA: TGTGCCAGCTCACCATCTCAGCATTTTGAGACCCAGTACTTC. It yields the protein CASSPSQHFETQYF. Supplemented by reference TRBV18 and TRBJ2-5, the full variable domain reads NAGVMQNPRHLVRRRGQEARLRCSPMKGHSHVYWYRQLPEEGLKFMVYLQKENIIDESGMPKERFSAEFPKEGPSILRIQQVVRGDSAAYFCASSPSQHFETQYFGPGTRLLVL.

The chain carries TRBV9 and TRBJ2-3; D may be TRBD2 (6 bases). Trimming cost V 4 bases and J 5 bases, with 14 bases left between them. Germline V CDR1 and CDR2: SGDLS, YYNGEE. The CDR3 runs to 14 residues. CDR3 sequence reads: CASSLTGELDTQYF. The CDR3 nucleotides are TGTGCCAGCAGCCTTACGGGGGAGCTAGATACGCAGTATTTT.

In this sample, this clone turned up once. The chain links TRBV6-4 to TRBJ2-7; weak D call: TRBD2 (5 bases). The V end lost 1 base, the J end lost 0 bases, and 19 bases lay between the germline ends. From germline, CDR1 is MRHNA and CDR2 SNTAGT. This CDR3 spans 18 amino acids. The CDR3 DNA follows: TGTGCCAGCAGTGACTTGAGGGCCCGGACCCAGAGCTCCTACGAGCAGTACGTC. Encoded protein: CASSDLRARTQSSYEQYV.

In DNA, the CDR3 is TGTGCCAGCAGCCCGAGCTGGGTAGCGGGAGGACCCTACGAGCAGTACGTC. Protein: CASSPSWVAGGPYEQYV. The chain couples TRBV5-6 to TRBJ2-7; 10 bases match TRBD2. This CDR3 is 17 amino acids long. From germline, CDR1 is SGHDT and CDR2 YYEEEE. The trim removed 4 bases at V and 2 bases at J, leaving 12 bases unmatched.

This clone was seen just once. CDR3 amino acids: CASVPGDTQYF. In nucleotides, the CDR3 is TGTGCTAGTGTTCCGGGGGATACGCAGTATTTT. J is TRBJ2-3 and V is TRBV12-5; D may be TRBD2 (5 bases). Germline-derived CDR1 and CDR2 are LGHNT and FRNRAP. This CDR3 has 11 residues. Trimming took 7 bases from V and 6 from J, leaving 8 bases between them.

The chain joins TRBV7-3 to TRBJ1-2; 7 bases line up with TRBD1. The germline CDR1 and CDR2 sequences are SGHTA and FQGTGA. The CDR3 runs 16 residues. Unmatched junction bases numbered 15, after V lost 5 bases and J lost 6 bases. The CDR3 region has the DNA TGTGCCAGCAGCCCCTTTGACAGGGCGATTTCGGATGGCTACACCTTC. This translates into CASSPFDRAISDGYTF.

V and J are TRBV3-1 (or the pseudogene TRBV3-2) and TRBJ2-7; 9 positions match TRBD2. V was pared by 3 bases and J by 1 base, with 10 bases of the junction left unmatched. Germline CDR1 is LGHDT and CDR2 is YNNKEL (reference sequence). The CDR3 contains 17 residues. The CDR3 DNA follows: TGTGCCAGCAGCCAGGGGTTGACTAGCGGTAAATCCTACGAGCAGTACTTC. It translates to CASSQGLTSGKSYEQYF.

The V call is TRBV4-2, the J call TRBJ1-5; 8 nucleotides agree with TRBD1. CDR3 length: 17 amino acids. V lost 0 bases to trimming and J lost 4 bases; unmatched junction nucleotides: 8. Germline V gives CDR1 LGHNA, CDR2 YNFKEQ. The CDR3 coding sequence is TGTGCCAGCAGCCAAGATATGGCAGGGGGCAGAAATCAGCCCCAGCATTTT. Its protein is CASSQDMAGGRNQPQHF.

V usage is TRBV6-5 and J usage is TRBJ1-3; TRBD1 matches at 8 bases. With V trimmed by 4 bases and J by 2 bases, 4 bases remained unmatched. Germline CDR1 and CDR2: MNHEY and SVGAGI. The CDR3 runs to 15 residues. CDR3 protein: CASSSTGGTGNTIYF. CDR3 bases: TGTGCCAGCAGTTCCACAGGGGGGACTGGAAACACCATATATTTT.

Points on this clone: Other DNA sequences of this sample code for an identical CDR3. V is TRBV7-2 and J is TRBJ2-3; D uncertain. The V end was cut by 1 base, the J end by 1 base, with 3 bases between. Germline CDR1 SGHTA, CDR2 FQGNSA. The CDR3 covers 13 residues. The CDR3 loop is CASSLVGTDTQYF. CDR3 DNA sequence: TGTGCCAGCAGCTTAGTGGGCACAGATACGCAGTATTTT.

The chain joins TRBV5-1 to TRBJ2-7; D gene uncertain. From germline, CDR1 is SGHRS and CDR2 YFSETQ. Trimming shortened V by 4 bases and J by 7 bases, and 15 bases separated the two germline ends. The CDR3 length is 13 residues. The CDR3 here is CASSPSGDREQYF. As DNA, the CDR3 is TGCGCCAGCAGCCCATCCGGCGACCGAGAGCAGTACTTC.

V is TRBV2 and J is TRBJ2-3, with 10 bases identical to TRBD2. Trimming at V came to 6 bases and at J to 7 bases, leaving 10 bases not matched to a gene. The CDR3 has 15 residues. Germline-derived CDR1 and CDR2 are SNHLY and FYNNEI. Written as DNA, the CDR3 is TGTGCCAGCAGGGTAGCTAGCGGGAGTATGAATACGCAGTATTTT. This codes for CASRVASGSMNTQYF.

V usage is TRBV6-6 and J usage is TRBJ1-1; weak D call: TRBD1 (5 bases). V lost 7 bases and J 1 base, leaving 10 bases between the germline ends. Germline CDR1 and CDR2: MNHNY and SVGAGI (reference sequence). The CDR3 is 13 amino acids. The CDR3 region has the DNA TGTGCCAGCAAACCCGGGGCGAACACTGAAGCTTTCTTT. This translates into CASKPGANTEAFF.

This clone has more than one count but fewer than ten. J is TRBJ2-7 and V is TRBV28; maybe TRBD1 (6 bases). Looked up from germline, CDR1 is MDHEN and CDR2 is SYDVKM. The CDR3 is 13 amino acids. Trimming shortened V by 4 bases and J by 3 bases, and 10 bases separated the two germline ends. CDR3 sequence reads: CASSSQGRYEQYF. CDR3 in DNA: TGTGCCAGCAGTTCCCAGGGGCGCTACGAGCAGTACTTC.

The chain is built from TRBV29-1 and TRBJ2-7; 10 nucleotides agree with TRBD2. V was pared by 5 bases and J by 7 bases, with 8 bases of the junction left unmatched. The CDR3 spans 13 residues. Germline V gene sequence: CDR1 SQVTM, CDR2 ANQGSEA. The CDR3 is CSVLAGGYGEQYF. For the CDR3, the DNA is TGCAGCGTTTTAGCGGGGGGATATGGGGAGCAGTACTTC.